A selection of T cell receptor beta chains follows, all from one sample in a study of T cell responses to AZD1222 COVID-19 vaccine. Produced via immunoSEQ multiplex PCR; TCRdb's table is partial and in-frame only. Among some 88,000 clones listed, 90% were seen once. Sequenced here: peripheral blood, sampled 28 days after the second AZD1222 dose. The receptors were sampled from an adult who received the AZD1222 COVID-19 vaccine. The CDR3 runs from the conserved cysteine through the conserved F or W. Each record gives: J gene, clone size, D gene, V gene, CDR3 protein, CDR3 DNA. D genes are given only for firm matches. Rows may omit the clone size; those that give it use once, few, many or a size class.

>TRBJ1-6|NA|TRBD1|TRBV3-1/TRBV3-2
CASSRGQGAPLHF
TGTGCCAGCAGCCGAGGACAGGGGGCACCCCTCCACTTT
>TRBJ1-1|NA|NA|TRBV19
CASEQGRTEAFF
TGTGCCAGCGAACAGGGACGAACTGAAGCTTTCTTT
>TRBJ1-5|NA|NA|TRBV10-3
CAIRPNDNQPQHF
TGTGCCATCAGGCCCAACGATAATCAGCCCCAGCATTTT
>TRBJ1-2|NA|NA|TRBV30
CAWSVRANYGYTF
TGTGCCTGGAGTGTAAGGGCTAACTATGGCTACACCTTC
>TRBJ1-5|NA|NA|TRBV2
CASSPDSWGGQPQHF
TGTGCCAGCAGTCCGGACTCATGGGGCGGTCAGCCCCAGCATTTT
>TRBJ1-2|once|NA|TRBV20-1
CSAGLGNGYTF
TGCAGTGCTGGTCTGGGCAATGGCTACACCTTC
>TRBJ2-6|once|NA|TRBV27
CASSLSSPGQLAGANVLTF
TGTGCCAGCAGTTTATCATCCCCCGGACAGCTCGCTGGGGCCAACGTCCTGACTTTC
>TRBJ2-2|NA|TRBD1|TRBV18
CASSAQGAVTGELFF
TGTGCCAGCTCAGCCCAGGGGGCGGTCACCGGGGAGCTGTTTTTT
>TRBJ2-2|NA|NA|TRBV6-5
CASKSWTRELFF
TGTGCCAGCAAAAGCTGGACCAGGGAGCTGTTTTTT
>TRBJ1-2|NA|NA|TRBV12-3/TRBV12-4
CASSSPPGSYTF
TGTGCCAGCAGTTCCCCGCCGGGGAGCTACACCTTC
>TRBJ2-5|few|NA|TRBV6-6
CASSYGSGRRWTQYF
TGTGCCAGCAGTTACGGATCGGGGCGGAGGTGGACCCAGTACTTC
>TRBJ1-2|NA|NA|TRBV19
CASSIMTANYGYTF
TGTGCCAGTAGTATCATGACAGCTAACTATGGCTACACCTTC
>TRBJ1-2|NA|NA|TRBV19
CASRRVGYGYTF
TGTGCCAGTAGAAGGGTCGGCTATGGCTACACCTTC
>TRBJ1-5|NA|NA|TRBV4-1
CASSQVGGSGNQPQHF
TGCGCCAGCAGCCAAGTTGGGGGCTCGGGCAATCAGCCCCAGCATTTT
>TRBJ2-1|few|TRBD2|TRBV6-2/TRBV6-3
CASSYSESGGVQSSYNEQFF
TGTGCCAGCAGTTACTCGGAAAGCGGGGGGGTACAGAGCTCCTACAATGAGCAGTTCTTC
>TRBJ2-7|few|TRBD1|TRBV2
CASSEVAGQGGEQYF
TGTGCCAGCAGTGAAGTAGCGGGACAGGGGGGCGAGCAGTACTTC
>TRBJ2-2|NA|NA|TRBV9
CASQGQLNTGELFF
TGTGCCAGCCAAGGGCAGCTAAACACCGGGGAGCTGTTTTTT
>TRBJ1-5|NA|NA|TRBV7-8
CASSLSRGNQPQHF
TGTGCCAGCAGCTTAAGTAGGGGCAATCAGCCCCAGCATTTT
>TRBJ2-5|NA|NA|TRBV12-3/TRBV12-4
CASSSQETQYF
TGTGCCAGCAGTTCCCAAGAGACCCAGTACTTC
>TRBJ1-5|NA|NA|TRBV28
CASSRPGPNNQPQHF
TGTGCCAGCAGTCGGCCGGGACCGAATAATCAGCCCCAGCATTTT
>TRBJ2-7|few|NA|TRBV10-2
CASSDPGRGFEQYF
TGCGCCAGCAGTGACCCGGGACGGGGGTTCGAGCAGTACTTC
>TRBJ1-1|NA|NA|TRBV7-3
CASSLQENTEAFF
TGTGCCAGCAGCTTACAGGAGAACACTGAAGCTTTCTTT
>TRBJ1-5|NA|TRBD1|TRBV11-2
CASSPQGMGQPQHF
TGTGCCAGCAGCCCACAGGGGATGGGTCAGCCCCAGCATTTT
>TRBJ1-5|NA|NA|TRBV6-2/TRBV6-3
CASSYEGPWQPQHF
TGTGCCAGCAGTTACGAGGGCCCATGGCAGCCCCAGCATTTT
>TRBJ1-6|NA|NA|TRBV28
CASKADSSYNSPLHF
TGTGCCAGCAAGGCGGACAGCTCCTATAATTCACCCCTCCACTTT
>TRBJ1-2|NA|NA|TRBV7-2
CASSLVIGNYGYTF
TGTGCCAGCAGCTTAGTAATAGGCAACTATGGCTACACCTTC
>TRBJ2-2|NA|TRBD1|TRBV3-1/TRBV3-2
CASSQYGQGGQTGELFF
TGTGCCAGCAGCCAGTACGGACAGGGGGGTCAGACAGGGGAGCTGTTTTTT
>TRBJ1-3|NA|NA|TRBV9
CASSEDSEGSGNTIYF
TGTGCCAGCAGCGAAGACAGTGAGGGTTCTGGAAACACCATATATTTT
>TRBJ1-1|NA|NA|TRBV5-5
CASSPRTIHGNTEAFF
TGTGCCAGCAGCCCGCGGACCATTCACGGAAACACTGAAGCTTTCTTT
>TRBJ1-5|NA|TRBD1|TRBV11-3
CASSLGLRGDRAPNQPQHF
TGTGCCAGCAGCTTAGGGCTTAGGGGGGACAGGGCCCCCAATCAGCCCCAGCATTTT
>TRBJ2-7|NA|NA|TRBV6-6
CAGASSYEQYF
TGTGCCGGGGCTAGCTCCTACGAGCAGTACTTC
>TRBJ1-2|NA|NA|TRBV3-1/TRBV3-2
CASSHLAQLGSYGYTF
TGTGCCAGCAGCCACCTTGCCCAACTCGGGTCATATGGCTACACCTTC
>TRBJ1-4|NA|TRBD1|TRBV5-1
CASSLVSGTGGEKLFF
TGCGCCAGCAGCCTCGTTTCCGGGACAGGGGGAGAAAAACTGTTTTTT
>TRBJ1-6|NA|NA|TRBV19
CASRIRGVDNSPLHF
TGTGCCAGTAGGATAAGAGGGGTCGATAATTCACCCCTCCACTTT
>TRBJ1-5|NA|NA|TRBV19
CASSSLGGSNQPQHF
TGTGCCAGTAGTAGCCTTGGGGGAAGCAATCAGCCCCAGCATTTT
>TRBJ1-2|NA|NA|TRBV5-4
CASSLSGGSIGGYTF
TGTGCCAGCAGCTTGTCGGGGGGATCGATCGGTGGCTACACCTTC
>TRBJ1-2|once|TRBD1|TRBV7-9
CASSARQGYYGYTF
TGTGCCAGCAGCGCCAGACAGGGCTACTATGGCTACACCTTC
>TRBJ2-5|NA|NA|TRBV29-1
CSGWGPGETQYF
TGCAGCGGGTGGGGGCCAGGGGAGACCCAGTACTTC